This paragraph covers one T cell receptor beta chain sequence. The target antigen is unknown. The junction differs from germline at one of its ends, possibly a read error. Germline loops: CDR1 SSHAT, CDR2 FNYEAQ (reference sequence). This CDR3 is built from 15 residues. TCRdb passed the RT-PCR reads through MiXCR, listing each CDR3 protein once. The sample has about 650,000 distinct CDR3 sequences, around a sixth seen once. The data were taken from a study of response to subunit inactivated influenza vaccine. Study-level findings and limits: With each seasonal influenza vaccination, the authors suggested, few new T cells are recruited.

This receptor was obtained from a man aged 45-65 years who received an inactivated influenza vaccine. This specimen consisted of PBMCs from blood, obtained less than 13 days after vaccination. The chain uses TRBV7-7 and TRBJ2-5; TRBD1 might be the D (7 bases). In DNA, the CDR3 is TGTGCTAGCAGCTCAGGGGGACTGGACCAAGAGACCCAGTACTTC. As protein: CASSSGGLDQETQYF.